This entry lists 16 T cell receptor beta chains sequenced from one sample in a study of cytomegalovirus exposure and HLA in healthy donors. Primers: 60 Vbeta forward and 13 Jbeta reverse. Profiled with immunoSEQ multiplex PCR; TCRdb holds only in-frame clones, not every one. The sample consists of around 100,000 clones, approximately 85% of them appearing once. The specimen was PBMCs. Source of these receptors: a man aged 25 to 40 in good health and CMV-seropositive.

This chain uses TRBV11-3 with TRBJ2-7; D remains ambiguous. This CDR3 spans 14 amino acids. CDR1 is SGHNT and CDR2 is YENEEA in the germline V gene. Trimming removed 1 base from V and 1 base from J, with 8 bases in between. The CDR3 spells CASSLGPGSYEQYF. DNA for the CDR3: TGTGCCAGCAGCTTAGGGCCGGGTTCCTACGAGCAGTACTTC.

The rearrangement uses TRBV5-1 and TRBJ2-7, with 11 bases fitting TRBD2. Germline trimming cut 6 bases from V and 4 bases from J; bases unmatched to any gene: 9. The CDR3 totals 15 residues. Germline CDR1 SGHRS, CDR2 YFSETQ. In DNA form, the CDR3 reads TGCGCCAGCACCGCCGGGACTAGCGGACTTTACGAGCAGTACTTC. This codes for CASTAGTSGLYEQYF.

The chain has TRBV9 and TRBJ2-1; weak D call: TRBD1 (6 bases). The V gene lost 0 bases and the J gene lost 5 bases, with 15 bases spanning the gap. Germline V lookup: CDR1 SGDLS, CDR2 YYNGEE. This CDR3 is 16 amino acids long. The DNA for the CDR3 is TGTGCCAGCAGCGTAGGTGCAGGGGCGATAAACAATGAGCAGTTCTTC. Translating gives CASSVGAGAINNEQFF.

As to this clone: The junction does not match germline at one end; this may be a read error. The chain links TRBV5-1 to TRBJ1-6; D unresolved. The CDR3 is made up of 16 amino acids. Germline assignment: CDR1 SGHRS and CDR2 YFSETQ. The CDR3 here is CASSFRMVEGNSPPHF. For the CDR3, the DNA is TGCGCCAGCAGCTTCCGTATGGTCGAGGGCAATTCACCCCCCCACTTT.

The gene calls are TRBV5-6 and TRBJ2-5; maybe TRBD2 (6 bases). The CDR3 totals 14 residues. Trimming took 0 bases from V and 2 from J, leaving 8 bases between them. Per the germline V gene, CDR1 is SGHDT and CDR2 is YYEEEE. For the CDR3, the DNA is TGTGCCAGCAGCTTGGCGGGAGATCAAGAGACCCAGTACTTC. This encodes CASSLAGDQETQYF.

This CDR3 reads CASSLIGDSYEQYF. CDR3 coding DNA: TGCGCCAGCAGCTTGATCGGAGACTCCTACGAGCAGTACTTC. This chain links TRBV5-1 with TRBJ2-7, with D unclear. Germline loops: CDR1 SGHRS, CDR2 YFSETQ. CDR3 size: 14 residues. Trimming took off 1 base at V and 0 bases at J, with 8 bases between the two ends.

The chain recombines TRBV5-1 with TRBJ1-6; D ambiguous. The V and J ends lost 0 bases and 5 bases respectively, with 6 bases between them. Germline V gene data show CDR1 as SGHRS and CDR2 as YFSETQ. The CDR3 totals 14 residues. CDR3 nucleotides: TGCGCCAGCAGCTTGGAACTAAATAATTCACCCCTCCACTTT. This gives the protein CASSLELNNSPLHF.

This clone was counted once. The V call is TRBV6-1, the J call TRBJ2-3; 7 bases map to TRBD1. Germline V lookup: CDR1 MNHNS, CDR2 SASEGT. This CDR3 comprises 14 residues. Trimming cost V 5 bases and J 4 bases; bases outside gene matches: 6. DNA of the CDR3: TGTGCCAGCAGTCCGAGGGGGCGGCCAGATACGCAGTATTTT. It translates to CASSPRGRPDTQYF.

V is TRBV12-2 and J is TRBJ2-1; the table names TRBD2, a call not compared with the DNA. TRBV12-2 is a recognized pseudogene. The CDR3 runs 16 residues. The CDR3 protein is CASRLDLVFTRAEQFF. The CDR3 DNA sequence: TGTGCAAGTCGCTTAGATTTGGTTTTCACTAGAGCTGAGCAGTTCTTC.

This rearrangement joins TRBV18 to TRBJ1-4, with D hard to call. Looked up from germline, CDR1 is KGHSH and CDR2 is LQKENI. Trimming left V 2 bases short and J 7 bases short, with 8 bases between. This CDR3 has 13 amino acids. CDR3 loop: CASSPGGGEKLFF. The CDR3, as DNA: TGTGCCAGCTCACCAGGCGGTGGTGAAAAACTGTTTTTT.

This clone was detected only once. The chain recombines TRBV5-1 with TRBJ2-7; TRBD2 might be the D (6 bases). Germline V gene lookup returns CDR1 SGHRS and CDR2 YFSETQ. V lost 6 bases and J lost 2, with 15 bases in between. This CDR3 comprises 14 residues. The CDR3 bases are TGCGCCAGCACTCTAGACGGGGGTACCTACGAGCAGTACTTC. The encoded protein is CASTLDGGTYEQYF.

This clone has only a few counts. CDR3 in DNA: TGTGCCATCAGCGGGACTAGCGGGATTAGCTCCTACGAGCAGTACTTC. It codes for CAISGTSGISSYEQYF. The J gene is TRBJ2-7, the V gene TRBV10-3; 13 bases agree with TRBD2. V dropped 6 bases and J dropped 0; count of bases not matched to a gene: 5. The CDR3 is made up of 16 amino acids. The germline gives CDR1 ENHRY, CDR2 SYGVKD.

This clone was recorded only once. Here the CDR3 reads CASSGRGLLSYNEQFF. The CDR3 DNA reads as TGCGCCAGCAGTGGGCGGGGACTCCTCTCCTACAATGAGCAGTTCTTC. The chain links TRBV10-2 to TRBJ2-1; D may be TRBD2 (6 bases). Between the trimmed V and J ends, which lost 4 bases and 0 bases, there was a span of 13 bases. CDR3 size: 16 residues. Germline V lookup: CDR1 WSHSY, CDR2 SAAADI.

V gene TRBV5-1 combines with J gene TRBJ2-1, with D hard to call. V was trimmed by 0 bases and J by 6 bases, leaving 13 bases between them. CDR1 SGHRS and CDR2 YFSETQ come from the germline V gene. CDR3 length equals 15 residues. The CDR3 DNA reads as TGCGCCAGCAGCTTGGTGGAGCGTGTGGGCAATGAGCAGTTCTTC. Protein product: CASSLVERVGNEQFF.

The chain employs TRBV7-2 and TRBJ2-3; the D gene is possibly TRBD2 (6 bases). The germline gives CDR1 SGHTA, CDR2 FQGNSA. The CDR3 has 13 amino acids. Deletions cut 5 bases from V and 5 bases from J, with 11 bases between. The CDR3 region has the DNA TGTGCCAGCAGCCGCGGGACTGGAGATACGCAGTATTTT. It yields the protein CASSRGTGDTQYF.

This rearrangement joins TRBV28 to TRBJ2-1; possible D gene TRBD1, 5 bases. V dropped 4 bases and J dropped 8 bases, with 18 bases sitting between them. Germline V gene sequence: CDR1 MDHEN, CDR2 SYDVKM. This CDR3 is built from 15 residues. CDR3 DNA: TGTGCCAGCAGTTCATCTGGGGCAGGGCGAGATGAGCAGTTCTTC. It specifies CASSSSGAGRDEQFF.